Shown below are 16 T cell receptor beta chains from a single sample sequenced in a study of PD-L1 blockade in urothelial cancer. TCRdb's copy holds only in-frame clones and misses some; the assay was immunoSEQ multiplex PCR. The profile shows some 31,000 clones, about 85% of them singletons. Time point defined: peripheral blood 6 weeks after treatment start. The source material was PBMCs, sampled around atezolizumab (anti-PD-L1) treatment. All receptors derive from a man between 65 and 85 years old with urothelial cancer.

V is TRBV7-9 and J is TRBJ1-2; D is perhaps TRBD1 (5 bases). The CDR3 has 13 amino acids. V was pared by 2 bases and J by 6 bases, with 10 bases between. CDR1 and CDR2 (germline): SEHNR, FQNEAQ (reference sequence). The CDR3 sequence: CASSLRDRDGYTF. DNA of the CDR3: TGTGCCAGCAGCTTACGAGACAGAGATGGCTACACCTTC.

This clone showed up just a few times. This chain joins TRBV30 and TRBJ2-3; 10 bases are a match to TRBD2. Trimming removed 2 bases from V and 3 bases from J; junction bases left unmatched: 8. The CDR3 contains 16 residues. CDR1 and CDR2 (germline): GTSNPN, SVGIG (reference sequence). CDR3 in amino acids: CAWSTSSGGVTDTQYF. CDR3 coding DNA: TGTGCCTGGAGTACGTCTAGCGGGGGAGTAACAGATACGCAGTATTTT.

The chain links TRBV5-7 to TRBJ1-6, with 8 bases aligning to TRBD1. TRBV5-7 has ORF status, its function being uncertain. V shed 3 bases and J 12 bases; nucleotides not matched to a gene: 8. CDR3 size: 14 residues. The CDR3 bases are TGTGCCAGCAGCTGGGGACAGGAACTTAAACCCCTCCACTTT. Protein: CASSWGQELKPLHF.

This chain uses TRBV11-1 with TRBJ2-1, with 8 nucleotides matching TRBD1. With V trimmed by 4 bases and J by 8 bases, 10 bases remained unmatched. This CDR3 contains 15 residues. CDR1 SGHAT and CDR2 FQDESV come from the germline V gene (reference sequence). Here the CDR3 DNA reads TGTGCCAGCAGCTCGGACAGGGTTGGCGGGGATGAGCAGTTCTTC. It encodes CASSSDRVGGDEQFF.

This chain joins TRBV28 and TRBJ1-5; no definite D call. Trimming took 5 bases from V and 4 from J, leaving 12 bases between them. In germline, CDR1 is MDHEN, CDR2 SYDVKM. The CDR3 is 14 residues long. Here the CDR3 reads CASSPPRENQPQHF. The CDR3, as DNA: TGTGCCAGCAGTCCCCCCCGGGAGAATCAGCCCCAGCATTTT.

J is TRBJ1-2 and V is TRBV6-5; D remains ambiguous. From germline, CDR1 is MNHEY and CDR2 SVGAGI. There are 13 residues in the CDR3. V was shortened by 0 bases and J by 8 bases, with 10 bases between the two germline ends. CDR3 protein: CASSYSPVEGYTF. CDR3 nucleotides: TGTGCCAGCAGTTACTCCCCGGTCGAGGGCTACACCTTC.

This chain uses TRBV7-2 with TRBJ1-2; TRBD1 aligns across 9 bases. CDR3 length: 16 amino acids. The germline V gene has CDR1 SGHTA and CDR2 FQGNSA. Trimming took 5 bases from V and 2 from J; bases not matched to a gene: 9. CDR3 in DNA: TGTGCCAGCAGCCCCGAAGGGACAGGGCGAAACTATGGCTACACCTTC. Residues: CASSPEGTGRNYGYTF. The variable domain in full, with the rest retrieved from reference TRBV7-2 and TRBJ1-2, is GAGVSQSPSNKVTEKGKDVELRCDPISGHTALYWYRQSLGQGLEFLIYFQGNSAPDKSGLPSDRFSAERTGGSVSTLTIQRTQQEDSAVYLCASSPEGTGRNYGYTFGSGTRLTVV.

CDR3 residues: CASSAAGSTNYGYTF. Written as DNA, the CDR3 is TGTGCCAGCAGCGCGGCCGGGAGCACTAACTATGGCTACACCTTC. The J gene is TRBJ1-2, the V gene TRBV9; D is unresolved. The CDR3 is 15 residues long. V was clipped by 3 bases and J by 0 bases, with 12 bases between them. Germline V gene data show CDR1 as SGDLS and CDR2 as YYNGEE.

This chain links TRBV10-3 with TRBJ2-1, with TRBD2 as a possible D gene (7 bases). Germline loops: CDR1 ENHRY, CDR2 SYGVKD. CDR3 size: 15 residues. V was pared by 3 bases and J by 4 bases, with 13 bases between. CDR3 loop: CAISDGRGGYNEQFF. The CDR3 nucleotides read TGTGCCATCAGTGACGGCAGGGGAGGGTACAATGAGCAGTTCTTC.

The chain couples TRBV7-2 to TRBJ1-2, with 7 bases identical to TRBD1. Looked up from germline, CDR1 is SGHTA and CDR2 is FQGNSA. V trimming: 5 bases; J trimming: 8 bases; junction bases outside the gene matches: 14. There are 15 residues in the CDR3. CDR3 in amino acids: CASSADRARPGGYTF. The CDR3 coding sequence is TGTGCCAGCAGCGCTGACAGGGCCCGCCCAGGGGGCTACACCTTC.

This chain uses TRBV16 with TRBJ1-2; 11 bases are a match to TRBD1. The CDR3 covers 15 residues. V dropped 0 bases and J dropped 7; count of bases not matched to a gene: 4. Looked up from germline, CDR1 is KGHSY and CDR2 is FQNENV. The CDR3 coding sequence is TGTGCCAGCAGCCAATCGGGACAGGGGGGAGGTGGCTACACCTTC. Translation gives CASSQSGQGGGGYTF.

The rearrangement uses TRBV29-1 and TRBJ2-3; D possibly corresponds to TRBD2 (6 bases). Germline CDR1 SQVTM, CDR2 ANQGSEA. CDR3 length: 13 amino acids. Trimming took 5 bases from V and 4 from J, leaving 13 bases between them. The CDR3 nucleotides are TGCAGCGTTATGCGGGGAAAAGCAGATACGCAGTATTTT. It specifies CSVMRGKADTQYF.

The chain employs TRBV7-2 and TRBJ2-6, with 8 bases fitting TRBD1. The CDR3 is made up of 18 amino acids. J lost 0 bases, V lost 7 bases, and 11 bases had no gene match. Germline loops: CDR1 SGHTA, CDR2 FQGNSA. CDR3 sequence reads: CASIRTGYRFSGANVLTF. Written as DNA, the CDR3 is TGTGCCAGCATCAGGACAGGGTATCGATTCTCTGGGGCCAACGTCCTGACTTTC. Variable domain in full (rest from reference TRBV7-2 and TRBJ2-6): GAGVSQSPSNKVTEKGKDVELRCDPISGHTALYWYRQSLGQGLEFLIYFQGNSAPDKSGLPSDRFSAERTGGSVSTLTIQRTQQEDSAVYLCASIRTGYRFSGANVLTFGAGSRLTVL.

The chain links TRBV14 to TRBJ2-2; TRBD2 agrees at 7 bases. The CDR3 covers 15 residues. Germline loops: CDR1 SGHDN, CDR2 FVKESK. V shed 3 bases, J shed 4 bases, and the junction held 5 bases outside the gene matches. DNA for the CDR3: TGTGCCAGCAGCCAGCGGGGGACGATCACCGGGGAGCTGTTTTTT. Translation gives CASSQRGTITGELFF.

This clone was counted between two and nine times. The rearrangement uses TRBV2 and TRBJ2-1, with D tentatively TRBD2 (6 bases). V shed 7 bases and J shed 6 bases, with 13 bases lying between them. Germline V gene lookup returns CDR1 SNHLY and CDR2 FYNNEI. The CDR3 is 13 amino acids. The CDR3 DNA is TGTGCCAGCAACGGGGGTCCAATCAATGAGCAGTTCTTC. Its translation is CASNGGPINEQFF.

This clone was counted a few times. CDR3 sequence reads: CASSLIPRLRGYTF. The CDR3 bases are TGTGCCAGCAGCCTAATCCCGAGACTACGGGGCTACACCTTC. The V gene is TRBV28, the J gene TRBJ1-2; D is undetermined. V lost 6 bases and J 8 bases, leaving 19 bases between the germline ends. This CDR3 contains 14 residues. The germline CDR1 and CDR2 sequences are MDHEN and SYDVKM.